This TCR beta chain was captured in a study of CD8 T cells in ankylosing spondylitis. Study outcomes and limitations: As reported, disease-linked clones showed significant enrichment in matched ankylosing spondylitis synovial fluid. What seemed typical of ankylosing spondylitis blood was a TCR beta motif built from roughly 8 highly homologous variants.

Note on this clonotype: Its specificity is not known.

CDR3 length: 14 residues. Germline V gene lookup returns CDR1 SGHDT and CDR2 YYEEEE. V shed 0 bases and J shed 13 bases, with 19 bases lying between them. Quantitative barcoded 5'-RACE was used to prepare TCR beta libraries. TCRdb redid the calling of the 5' RACE reads with MiXCR, one entry per CDR3 protein. The table shows 250,000 to 400,000 distinct CDR3 sequences, with around 10% occurring only once. This TCR came from a female donor with ankylosing spondylitis or in good health (not recorded which). Sequencing was done on a sample of blood, either unsorted or a sorted T cell fraction (not recorded which). The chain joins TRBV5-6 to TRBJ2-5, with D perhaps TRBD2 (6 bases). The CDR3 coding sequence is TGTGCCAGCAGCTTGGATGCCGGGGGATCTCCCCGGTACTTC. As protein: CASSLDAGGSPRYF.